The present T cell receptor (beta chain) was sequenced within a study of breast tumors, draining lymph nodes, adjacent tissues. Study conclusions and caveats: Data only fit, rather than demonstrated, lymph node origin of most tumor T cells. Tumors had less TCR diversity than lymph nodes, more than nontumor tissue.

The V gene's germline CDR1 is SNHLY and CDR2 FYNNEI. The CDR3 loop spans 14 amino acids. Germline trimming cut 6 bases from V and 4 bases from J; bases unmatched to any gene: 8. Samples came from axillary lymph nodes draining the breast cancer. This clonotype was found many times. Its target is unknown. TCRdb re-called the multiplex PCR reads through MiXCR, storing one row per CDR3 protein. The sample yields 150,000 to 200,000 distinct CDR3 sequences, 33% seen once. The chain couples TRBV2 to TRBJ1-2; 7 bases line up with TRBD1. Sequencing was performed on axillary lymph node tissue. The sequence was obtained from a female donor with breast cancer. Some clones in this sample may be carry-over from other donors' samples. The CDR3 DNA reads as TGTGCCAGCAGAACCGGGACAGCTAGCTATGGCTACACCTTC. Translation: CASRTGTASYGYTF.